This T cell receptor beta chain came from a study of technical replicates of blood from a few donors. The V segment lost 1 base and the J segment 4 bases; nucleotides outside the gene matches: 3. The germline V gene encodes CDR1 SEHNR and CDR2 FQNEAQ (reference sequence). This CDR3 comprises 15 residues. Clones were read by immunoSEQ multiplex PCR, and TCRdb kept only the in-frame ones, dropping some. The table lists some 70,000 clones, around 95% of them singletons. This sequence joins TRBV7-9 and TRBJ1-5, with 8 bases aligning to TRBD1. This receptor was identified in a human donor in good health. Sequencing used T cells isolated from PBMCs. CDR3 sequence: CASSLGGTGNQPQHF. The CDR3 DNA reads TGTGCCAGCAGCTTAGGAGGGACAGGTAATCAGCCCCAGCATTTT.